This TCR beta chain was retrieved from a study of shared clonotypes between healthy human individuals. There are 15 residues in the CDR3. The germline gives CDR1 SGHRS, CDR2 YFSETQ. The V gene lost 0 bases and the J gene lost 3 bases, with 13 bases spanning the gap. TCRdb keeps only in-frame clones here, not all; method: immunoSEQ multiplex PCR. The sample records 110,000 or so clones, approximately 70% being singletons. This clone was seen a few times. The rearrangement joins TRBV5-1 to TRBJ2-7, with D perhaps TRBD2 (7 bases). Sequencing used memory CD8+ T cells sorted from blood. Indicated subset: CD45RO+ cells pooled with CCR7-negative TemRA cells. This receptor was obtained from a woman in her thirties in good health. CDR3 region: CASSLAGGLFYEQYF. The DNA of the CDR3 is TGCGCCAGCAGCTTGGCGGGGGGCCTTTTCTACGAGCAGTACTTC.